This is a list of T cell receptor beta chains from one sample in a study of graft-versus-host responses after intestinal transplantation. Produced via immunoSEQ multiplex PCR; TCRdb's table is partial and in-frame only. Here the sample spans about 47,000 clones, 90% to 95% being singletons. No antigen has been assigned to these receptors. The material sequenced was unstimulated CD8+ T cells sorted from spleen or lymph node cells, taken before transplant. These receptors were taken from a human donor who was the organ donor for an intestinal transplant. Each CDR3 is given with its conserved first and last residue. A D gene is named only where the DNA matches it firmly. Only part of the rows carry a size: once, few, many, or a class if the clone is expanded.

v_gene: TRBV7-9; j_gene: TRBJ1-1; d_gene: NA; abundance: NA; CDR3nt: TGTGCCAGCAGCTTAGGTAGGGGAGTTGGGGGCACTGAAGCTTTCTTT; CDR3aa: CASSLGRGVGGTEAFF
v_gene: TRBV27; j_gene: TRBJ2-7; d_gene: NA; abundance: NA; CDR3nt: TGTGCCAGCAGTTTACCCGGGACTTACTACGAGCAGTACTTC; CDR3aa: CASSLPGTYYEQYF
v_gene: TRBV6-1; j_gene: TRBJ2-6; d_gene: NA; abundance: NA; CDR3nt: TGTGCCAGCAGTGAAGTCAGGATTCTGGCCAACGTCCTGACTTTC; CDR3aa: CASSEVRILANVLTF
v_gene: TRBV7-2; j_gene: TRBJ2-3; d_gene: NA; abundance: NA; CDR3nt: TGTGCCAGCAGCTTAGCGGGACATGGGACAGATACGCAGTATTTT; CDR3aa: CASSLAGHGTDTQYF
v_gene: TRBV4-2; j_gene: TRBJ2-1; d_gene: NA; abundance: NA; CDR3nt: TGTGCCAGCAGCCAAGGGGAAGGAATCAATGAGCAGTTCTTC; CDR3aa: CASSQGEGINEQFF
v_gene: TRBV11-1; j_gene: TRBJ2-5; d_gene: TRBD1; abundance: NA; CDR3nt: TGTGCCAGCACCGTTGAGGGGACAGGGGAAGAGACCCAGTACTTC; CDR3aa: CASTVEGTGEETQYF
v_gene: TRBV2; j_gene: TRBJ2-1; d_gene: NA; abundance: NA; CDR3nt: TGTGCCTCTACCGTCCGGGGGGCGGATTTTGTGCAGTTCTTC; CDR3aa: CASTVRGADFVQFF
v_gene: TRBV14; j_gene: TRBJ1-4; d_gene: NA; abundance: NA; CDR3nt: TGTGCCAGCAGCCAAGATCAGGGGACCAGTGAAAAACTGTTTTTT; CDR3aa: CASSQDQGTSEKLFF
v_gene: TRBV9; j_gene: TRBJ1-3; d_gene: NA; abundance: NA; CDR3nt: TGTGCCAGCACACCGGTACCGTCTGAAAACACCATATATTTT; CDR3aa: CASTPVPSENTIYF
v_gene: TRBV9; j_gene: TRBJ1-3; d_gene: NA; abundance: once; CDR3nt: TGTGCCAGCAGCCCTGATCAGGCGGATTCTGGAAACACCATATATTTT; CDR3aa: CASSPDQADSGNTIYF
v_gene: TRBV27; j_gene: TRBJ2-2; d_gene: NA; abundance: once; CDR3nt: TGTGCCAGCAGTGTCAATACCGGGGAGCTGTTTTTT; CDR3aa: CASSVNTGELFF
v_gene: TRBV5-1; j_gene: TRBJ2-7; d_gene: NA; abundance: NA; CDR3nt: TGCGCCAGCAGCTTGGCGGTACAGTCCTACGAGCAGTACTTC; CDR3aa: CASSLAVQSYEQYF
v_gene: TRBV9; j_gene: TRBJ2-3; d_gene: NA; abundance: NA; CDR3nt: TGTGCCAGCAGCGTAGACGCAGATACGCAGTATTTT; CDR3aa: CASSVDADTQYF
v_gene: TRBV7-2; j_gene: TRBJ1-1; d_gene: NA; abundance: once; CDR3nt: TGTGCCAGCAGCTTTAGGGATTCCCTAAACACTGAAGCTTTCTTT; CDR3aa: CASSFRDSLNTEAFF
v_gene: TRBV19; j_gene: TRBJ1-1; d_gene: TRBD1; abundance: once; CDR3nt: TGTGCCAGTAGACCCCGGGACAGGGACACTGAAGCTTTCTTT; CDR3aa: CASRPRDRDTEAFF
v_gene: TRBV7-2; j_gene: TRBJ2-3; d_gene: TRBD1; abundance: once; CDR3nt: TGTGCCAGCAGCTCAGAGGGGACAGGGGTAGGCACAGATACGCAGTATTTT; CDR3aa: CASSSEGTGVGTDTQYF
v_gene: TRBV6-1; j_gene: TRBJ1-1; d_gene: NA; abundance: NA; CDR3nt: TGTGCCAGCAGTAACAGGGTCACTGAAGCTTTCTTT; CDR3aa: CASSNRVTEAFF
v_gene: TRBV5-4; j_gene: TRBJ2-7; d_gene: NA; abundance: NA; CDR3nt: TGTGCCAGCAGCTTGGGACGCTACGAGCAGTACTTC; CDR3aa: CASSLGRYEQYF
v_gene: TRBV6-5; j_gene: TRBJ2-1; d_gene: NA; abundance: once; CDR3nt: TGTGCCAGCAGCAAGTCCAGCCAAATATACAATGAGCAGTTCTTC; CDR3aa: CASSKSSQIYNEQFF
v_gene: TRBV7-8; j_gene: TRBJ1-6; d_gene: NA; abundance: NA; CDR3nt: TGTGCCAGCAGCTTGGGCCCTACTAATTCACCCCTCCACTTT; CDR3aa: CASSLGPTNSPLHF
v_gene: TRBV7-7; j_gene: TRBJ2-6; d_gene: TRBD2; abundance: NA; CDR3nt: TGTGCCAGCAGCCCTAGGGAGGGCGCTGGGGCCAACGTCCTGACTTTC; CDR3aa: CASSPREGAGANVLTF
v_gene: TRBV9; j_gene: TRBJ1-4; d_gene: NA; abundance: NA; CDR3nt: TGTGCCAGCAGCGGCAGAGCCTCAAATGAAAAACTGTTTTTT; CDR3aa: CASSGRASNEKLFF
v_gene: TRBV7-3; j_gene: TRBJ1-2; d_gene: TRBD1; abundance: NA; CDR3nt: TGTGCCAGCAGTTACGGACAGGGGGGAGTGTATGGCTACACCTTC; CDR3aa: CASSYGQGGVYGYTF
v_gene: TRBV28; j_gene: TRBJ2-7; d_gene: NA; abundance: NA; CDR3nt: TGTGCCAGCAGTTTCTTTAGCGAGCAGTACTTC; CDR3aa: CASSFFSEQYF
v_gene: TRBV27; j_gene: TRBJ2-3; d_gene: NA; abundance: once; CDR3nt: TGTGCCAGCAGTTTCTTTACCGCAGTTGGGACAGATACGCAGTATTTT; CDR3aa: CASSFFTAVGTDTQYF
v_gene: TRBV2; j_gene: TRBJ1-3; d_gene: TRBD1; abundance: NA; CDR3nt: TGTGCCAGCACCTCCGGGACAGGGAGTGGAAACACCATATATTTT; CDR3aa: CASTSGTGSGNTIYF
v_gene: TRBV6-5; j_gene: TRBJ1-1; d_gene: NA; abundance: NA; CDR3nt: TGTGCCAGCACTAACAGGGCCATGAACACTGAAGCTTTCTTT; CDR3aa: CASTNRAMNTEAFF
v_gene: TRBV28; j_gene: TRBJ2-5; d_gene: NA; abundance: NA; CDR3nt: TGTGCCAGCAGTTCTGTGCGGGGAAGGTCGTACCAAGAGACCCAGTACTTC; CDR3aa: CASSSVRGRSYQETQYF
v_gene: TRBV20-1; j_gene: TRBJ2-7; d_gene: NA; abundance: once; CDR3nt: TGCAGTGCTAGAGAAGGATACGAGCAGTACTTC; CDR3aa: CSAREGYEQYF
v_gene: TRBV5-4; j_gene: TRBJ2-2; d_gene: NA; abundance: few; CDR3nt: TGTGCCAGCAGCTTGGTCCCCGGGGAGCTGTTTTTT; CDR3aa: CASSLVPGELFF
v_gene: TRBV4-1; j_gene: TRBJ2-2; d_gene: TRBD2; abundance: NA; CDR3nt: TGCGCCAGCAGCCACCAGACGGTATCTAGCGGGGGCCCTCACACCGGGGAGCTGTTTTTT; CDR3aa: CASSHQTVSSGGPHTGELFF
v_gene: TRBV7-9; j_gene: TRBJ1-4; d_gene: TRBD1; abundance: NA; CDR3nt: TGTGCCAGCAGCACGCCGAGGGGACAGGGAGCAACTAATGAAAAACTGTTTTTT; CDR3aa: CASSTPRGQGATNEKLFF
v_gene: TRBV11-3; j_gene: TRBJ2-7; d_gene: NA; abundance: NA; CDR3nt: TGTGCCAGCAGCTTAGATTCAGGGGCCAGGGGCGAGCAGTACTTC; CDR3aa: CASSLDSGARGEQYF
v_gene: TRBV7-9; j_gene: TRBJ2-1; d_gene: NA; abundance: NA; CDR3nt: TGTGCCAGCAGCGCCGTGGGGTCCGTTGAGCAGTTCTTC; CDR3aa: CASSAVGSVEQFF
v_gene: TRBV5-1; j_gene: TRBJ2-7; d_gene: TRBD2; abundance: once; CDR3nt: TGCGCCAGCAGCTTGGCCGGGGGAGGGGTCGAGCAGTACTTC; CDR3aa: CASSLAGGGVEQYF
v_gene: TRBV7-3; j_gene: TRBJ2-1; d_gene: TRBD1; abundance: NA; CDR3nt: TGTGCCAGCAGCTTAACGACAGGGCCCTCCTACAATGAGCAGTTCTTC; CDR3aa: CASSLTTGPSYNEQFF
v_gene: TRBV18; j_gene: TRBJ1-1; d_gene: TRBD1; abundance: NA; CDR3nt: TGTGCCAGCTCACCGCCCTCAGCGGGGACAGGGGATACTGAAGCTTTCTTT; CDR3aa: CASSPPSAGTGDTEAFF
v_gene: TRBV7-9; j_gene: TRBJ2-7; d_gene: TRBD1; abundance: NA; CDR3nt: TGTGCCAGCTCCGCTGGGGTACAGGGGTCGATGAGGTCCTACGAGCAGTACTTC; CDR3aa: CASSAGVQGSMRSYEQYF
v_gene: TRBV4-1; j_gene: TRBJ2-7; d_gene: NA; abundance: NA; CDR3nt: TGCGCCAGCAGCCCCGAAATCCCTTCCTACGAGCAGTACTTC; CDR3aa: CASSPEIPSYEQYF
v_gene: TRBV9; j_gene: TRBJ1-2; d_gene: NA; abundance: NA; CDR3nt: TGTGCCAGCAGCGTAGGGGCAGAGAACTATGGCTACACCTTC; CDR3aa: CASSVGAENYGYTF
v_gene: TRBV30; j_gene: TRBJ2-1; d_gene: TRBD2; abundance: NA; CDR3nt: TGTGCCTGGAGTGTACTAGCGGGGGGGAGAGAATACAATGAGCAGTTCTTC; CDR3aa: CAWSVLAGGREYNEQFF
v_gene: TRBV28; j_gene: TRBJ2-3; d_gene: NA; abundance: NA; CDR3nt: TGTGCCAGCAGTTTAATGGCCCCACGCGGGGAGAACACAGATACGCAGTATTTT; CDR3aa: CASSLMAPRGENTDTQYF
v_gene: TRBV7-3; j_gene: TRBJ2-3; d_gene: TRBD2; abundance: NA; CDR3nt: TGTGCCAGCAGCCAAATAGCGGGGGGCACAGATACGCAGTATTTT; CDR3aa: CASSQIAGGTDTQYF
v_gene: TRBV27; j_gene: TRBJ2-1; d_gene: NA; abundance: once; CDR3nt: TGTGCCAGCAGATTATCGGTAGCCTACAATGAGCAGTTCTTC; CDR3aa: CASRLSVAYNEQFF
v_gene: TRBV6-6; j_gene: TRBJ1-1; d_gene: NA; abundance: once; CDR3nt: TGTGCCAGCAGTTATGGGGACACTGAAGCTTTCTTT; CDR3aa: CASSYGDTEAFF
v_gene: TRBV30; j_gene: TRBJ2-7; d_gene: NA; abundance: NA; CDR3nt: TGTGCCTGGAGTTCAGGGACGGCAAACGAGCAGTACTTC; CDR3aa: CAWSSGTANEQYF
v_gene: TRBV27; j_gene: TRBJ1-1; d_gene: NA; abundance: NA; CDR3nt: TGTGCCAGCAGTCGGATGGCAGGGATCGGTCTCGCTGAAGCTTTCTTT; CDR3aa: CASSRMAGIGLAEAFF
v_gene: TRBV2; j_gene: TRBJ1-5; d_gene: NA; abundance: NA; CDR3nt: TGTGCCAGCCGTGGGATGGGTCAACAGGATAGCAATCAGCCCCAGCATTTT; CDR3aa: CASRGMGQQDSNQPQHF
v_gene: TRBV30; j_gene: TRBJ2-7; d_gene: TRBD1; abundance: NA; CDR3nt: TGTGCCTGGAGTTCCGGGACAGGGGCCTACGAGCAGTACTTC; CDR3aa: CAWSSGTGAYEQYF
v_gene: TRBV5-6; j_gene: TRBJ2-7; d_gene: NA; abundance: NA; CDR3nt: TGTGCCAGCAGCCCTACCAACAGGGAAGAGCAGTACTTC; CDR3aa: CASSPTNREEQYF
v_gene: TRBV9; j_gene: TRBJ1-1; d_gene: NA; abundance: NA; CDR3nt: TGTGCCAGCAGCTCGGCCACCAACACTGAAGCTTTCTTT; CDR3aa: CASSSATNTEAFF
v_gene: TRBV10-3; j_gene: TRBJ2-3; d_gene: TRBD2; abundance: NA; CDR3nt: TGTGCCATCAGAAAGAGCGGGGAGGGTCCTAGCACAGATACGCAGTATTTT; CDR3aa: CAIRKSGEGPSTDTQYF
v_gene: TRBV7-6; j_gene: TRBJ2-7; d_gene: TRBD1; abundance: NA; CDR3nt: TGTGCCAGCAGCCAAGAGATAGGACAGGCTGGGGGCGAGCAGTACTTC; CDR3aa: CASSQEIGQAGGEQYF
v_gene: TRBV10-1; j_gene: TRBJ2-7; d_gene: NA; abundance: NA; CDR3nt: TGCGCCAGCAGTGAAACAAGGGTCTCCGAGCAGTACTTC; CDR3aa: CASSETRVSEQYF
v_gene: TRBV11-3; j_gene: TRBJ1-1; d_gene: NA; abundance: NA; CDR3nt: TGTGCCAGCAGCCCCGACAACACTGAAGCTTTCTTT; CDR3aa: CASSPDNTEAFF
v_gene: TRBV19; j_gene: TRBJ1-4; d_gene: NA; abundance: NA; CDR3nt: TGTGCCAGTAGTATGGTTCCGCCTAATGAAAAACTGTTTTTT; CDR3aa: CASSMVPPNEKLFF
v_gene: TRBV9; j_gene: TRBJ2-1; d_gene: TRBD2; abundance: once; CDR3nt: TGTGCCAGCAGCGTAGGAGCGGGGGCGGACAATGAGCAGTTCTTC; CDR3aa: CASSVGAGADNEQFF
v_gene: TRBV4-1; j_gene: TRBJ1-2; d_gene: TRBD1; abundance: NA; CDR3nt: TGCGCCAGCAGCCACGTGGGACAGGGAGGATACCATGGCTACACCTTC; CDR3aa: CASSHVGQGGYHGYTF
v_gene: TRBV11-3; j_gene: TRBJ2-7; d_gene: TRBD1; abundance: NA; CDR3nt: TGTGCCAGCAGCTATAGGGACAGCTCCTACGAGCAGTACTTC; CDR3aa: CASSYRDSSYEQYF
v_gene: TRBV28; j_gene: TRBJ2-1; d_gene: NA; abundance: NA; CDR3nt: TGTGCCAGCAGAGGGGGGGCGCGGAATGAGCAGTTCTTC; CDR3aa: CASRGGARNEQFF